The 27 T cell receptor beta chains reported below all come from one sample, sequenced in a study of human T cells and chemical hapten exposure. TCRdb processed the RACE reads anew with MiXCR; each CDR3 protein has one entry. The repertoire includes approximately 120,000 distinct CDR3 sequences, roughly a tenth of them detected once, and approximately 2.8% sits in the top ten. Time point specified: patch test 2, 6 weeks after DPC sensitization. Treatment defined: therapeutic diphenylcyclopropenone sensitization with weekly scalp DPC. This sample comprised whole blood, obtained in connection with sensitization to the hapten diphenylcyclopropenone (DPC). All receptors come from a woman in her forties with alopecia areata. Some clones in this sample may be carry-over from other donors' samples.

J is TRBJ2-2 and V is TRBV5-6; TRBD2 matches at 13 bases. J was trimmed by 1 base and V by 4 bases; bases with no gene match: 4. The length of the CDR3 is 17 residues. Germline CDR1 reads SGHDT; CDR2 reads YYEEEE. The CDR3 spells CASSAGLAGVNTGELFF. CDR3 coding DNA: TGTGCCAGCAGCGCCGGACTAGCGGGGGTGAACACCGGGGAGCTGTTTTTT.

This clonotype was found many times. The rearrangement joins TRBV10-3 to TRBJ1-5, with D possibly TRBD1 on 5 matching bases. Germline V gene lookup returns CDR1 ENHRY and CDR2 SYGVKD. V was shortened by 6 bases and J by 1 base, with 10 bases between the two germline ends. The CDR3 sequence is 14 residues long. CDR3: CAIRGELSNQPQHF. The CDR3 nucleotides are TGTGCCATCAGAGGGGAATTGAGCAATCAGCCCCAGCATTTT.

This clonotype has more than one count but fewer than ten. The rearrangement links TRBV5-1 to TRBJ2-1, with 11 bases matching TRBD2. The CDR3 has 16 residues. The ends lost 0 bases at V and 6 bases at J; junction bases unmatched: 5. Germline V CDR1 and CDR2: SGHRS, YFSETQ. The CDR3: CASSLGPSGGSNEQFF. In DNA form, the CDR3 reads TGCGCCAGCAGCTTGGGACCTAGCGGGGGGTCCAATGAGCAGTTCTTC.

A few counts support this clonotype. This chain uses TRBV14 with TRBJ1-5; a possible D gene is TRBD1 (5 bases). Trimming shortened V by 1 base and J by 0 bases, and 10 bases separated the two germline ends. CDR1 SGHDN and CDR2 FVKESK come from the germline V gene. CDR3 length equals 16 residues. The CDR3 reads CASSQGGMGSNQPQHF. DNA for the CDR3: TGTGCCAGCAGCCAAGGGGGGATGGGTAGCAATCAGCCCCAGCATTTT.

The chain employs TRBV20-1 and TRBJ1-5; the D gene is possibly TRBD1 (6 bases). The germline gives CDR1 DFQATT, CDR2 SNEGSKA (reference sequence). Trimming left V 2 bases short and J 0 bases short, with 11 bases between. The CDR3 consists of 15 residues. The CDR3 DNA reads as TGCAGTGCTAGACAACAGGGAAATAGCAATCAGCCCCAGCATTTT. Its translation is CSARQQGNSNQPQHF.

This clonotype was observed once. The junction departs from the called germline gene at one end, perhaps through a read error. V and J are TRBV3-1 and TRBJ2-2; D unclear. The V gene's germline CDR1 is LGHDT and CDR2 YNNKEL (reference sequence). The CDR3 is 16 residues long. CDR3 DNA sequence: TGTGTCAGCAGCCAAGGTGACTTCAGAGGCACCGGGGAGCTGTTTTTT. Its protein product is CVSSQGDFRGTGELFF.

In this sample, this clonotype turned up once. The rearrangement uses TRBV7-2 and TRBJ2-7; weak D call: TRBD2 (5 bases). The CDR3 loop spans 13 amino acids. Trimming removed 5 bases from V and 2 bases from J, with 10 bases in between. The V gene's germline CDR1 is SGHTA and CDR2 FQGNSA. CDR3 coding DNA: TGTGCCAGCAGCCATTCGGGGACCTACGAGCAGTACTTC. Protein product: CASSHSGTYEQYF.

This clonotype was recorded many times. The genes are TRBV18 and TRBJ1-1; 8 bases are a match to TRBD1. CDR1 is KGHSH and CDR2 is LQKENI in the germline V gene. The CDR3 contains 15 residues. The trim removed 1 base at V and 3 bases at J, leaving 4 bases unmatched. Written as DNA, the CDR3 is TGTGCCAGCTCACCACAGACAGGGGCAGACACTGAAGCTTTCTTT. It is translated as CASSPQTGADTEAFF.

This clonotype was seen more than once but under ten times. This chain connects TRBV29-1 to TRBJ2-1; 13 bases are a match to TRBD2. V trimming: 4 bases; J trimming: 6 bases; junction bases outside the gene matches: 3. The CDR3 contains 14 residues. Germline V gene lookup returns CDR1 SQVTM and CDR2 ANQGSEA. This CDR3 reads CSVARLAGGNEQFF. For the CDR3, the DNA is TGCAGCGTTGCCCGACTAGCGGGGGGCAATGAGCAGTTCTTC.

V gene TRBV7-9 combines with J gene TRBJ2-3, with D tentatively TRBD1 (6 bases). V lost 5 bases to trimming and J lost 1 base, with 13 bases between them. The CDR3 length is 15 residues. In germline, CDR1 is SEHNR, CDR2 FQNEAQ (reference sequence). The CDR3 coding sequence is TGTGCCAGCAGCGCAGGGGCGAGAGGCACAGATACGCAGTATTTT. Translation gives CASSAGARGTDTQYF.

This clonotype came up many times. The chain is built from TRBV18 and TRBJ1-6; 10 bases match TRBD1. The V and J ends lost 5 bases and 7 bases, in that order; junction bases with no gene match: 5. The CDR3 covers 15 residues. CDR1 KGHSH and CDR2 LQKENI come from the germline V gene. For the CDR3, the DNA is TGTGCCAGCTCATCAATGGGACAGGGGAATTCACCCCTCCACTTT. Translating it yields CASSSMGQGNSPLHF. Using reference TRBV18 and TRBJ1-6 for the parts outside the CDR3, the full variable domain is NAGVMQNPRHLVRRRGQEARLRCSPMKGHSHVYWYRQLPEEGLKFMVYLQKENIIDESGMPKERFSAEFPKEGPSILRIQQVVRGDSAAYFCASSSMGQGNSPLHFGNGTRLTVT.

In nucleotides, the CDR3 is TGTGCCATCAGTGAACGGGACTACGAGCAGTACTTC. It codes for CAISERDYEQYF. The V call is TRBV10-3, the J call TRBJ2-7, with TRBD2 as a possible D gene (5 bases). Germline CDR1 is ENHRY and CDR2 is SYGVKD. The CDR3 contains 12 residues. V lost 3 bases, J lost 3 bases, and 6 bases lay in between.

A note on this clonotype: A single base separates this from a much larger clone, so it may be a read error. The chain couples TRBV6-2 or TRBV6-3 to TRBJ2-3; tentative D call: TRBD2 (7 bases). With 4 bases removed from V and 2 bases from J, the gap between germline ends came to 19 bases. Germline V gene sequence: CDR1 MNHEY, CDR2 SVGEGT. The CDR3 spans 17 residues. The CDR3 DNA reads TGTGCCAGCAGTTTACGGGGGGCTGGAGTCCTCACAGATACGCAGTATTTT. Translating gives CASSLRGAGVLTDTQYF.

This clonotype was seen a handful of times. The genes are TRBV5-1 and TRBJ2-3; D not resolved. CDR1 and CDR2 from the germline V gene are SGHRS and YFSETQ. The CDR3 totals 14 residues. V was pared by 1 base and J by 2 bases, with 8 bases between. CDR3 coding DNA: TGCGCCAGCAGCTTGACCGGTTTCACAGATACGCAGTATTTT. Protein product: CASSLTGFTDTQYF.

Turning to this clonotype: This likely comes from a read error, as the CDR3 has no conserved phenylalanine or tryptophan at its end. The CDR3 region has the DNA TGTGCCAGCACCCGGGGACTAGCGATCCCTAGCACAGATACGCAGTATTTA. This sequence encodes CASTRGLAIPSTDTQYL. The chain uses TRBV12-3 or TRBV12-4 and TRBJ2-3; 10 nucleotides match TRBD2. The J segment lost 0 bases and the V segment lost 7 bases, leaving 10 bases of the junction unmatched. There are 17 residues in the CDR3.

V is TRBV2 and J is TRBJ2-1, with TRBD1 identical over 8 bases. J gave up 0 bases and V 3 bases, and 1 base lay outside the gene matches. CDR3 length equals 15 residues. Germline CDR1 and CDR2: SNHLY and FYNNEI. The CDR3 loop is CASSEDRASYNEQFF. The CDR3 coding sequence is TGTGCCAGCAGTGAGGACAGGGCCTCCTACAATGAGCAGTTCTTC.

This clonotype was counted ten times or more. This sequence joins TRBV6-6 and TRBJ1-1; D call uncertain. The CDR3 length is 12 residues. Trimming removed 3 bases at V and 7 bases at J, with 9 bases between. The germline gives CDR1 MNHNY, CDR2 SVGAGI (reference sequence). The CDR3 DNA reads TGTGCCAGCAGTTATGGAGGGATTGAAGCTTTCTTT. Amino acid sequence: CASSYGGIEAFF.

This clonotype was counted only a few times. CDR3 residues: CASSLLQGLAGGNEQFF. The CDR3 DNA sequence: TGTGCCAGCAGCTTACTCCAGGGACTAGCGGGGGGAAATGAGCAGTTCTTC. The V gene is TRBV7-6, the J gene TRBJ2-1; 15 bases map to TRBD2. Germline V gives CDR1 SGHVS, CDR2 FNYEAQ. This CDR3 region has 17 residues. With V trimmed by 2 bases and J by 7 bases, 6 bases remained unmatched.

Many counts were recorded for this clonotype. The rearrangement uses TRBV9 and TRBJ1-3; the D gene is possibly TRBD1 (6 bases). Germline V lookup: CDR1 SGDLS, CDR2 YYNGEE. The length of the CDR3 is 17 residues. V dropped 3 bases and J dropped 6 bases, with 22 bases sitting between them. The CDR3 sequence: CASSASHRVDLENTIYF. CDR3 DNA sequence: TGTGCCAGCAGCGCAAGTCACAGGGTAGATTTGGAAAACACCATATATTTT.

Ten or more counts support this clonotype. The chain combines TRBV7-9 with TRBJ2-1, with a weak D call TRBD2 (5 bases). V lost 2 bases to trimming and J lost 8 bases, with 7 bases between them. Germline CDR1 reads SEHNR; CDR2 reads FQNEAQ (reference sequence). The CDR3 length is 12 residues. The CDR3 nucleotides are TGTGCCAGCAGCTTAAGCGGCGATGAGCAGTTCTTC. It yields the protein CASSLSGDEQFF.

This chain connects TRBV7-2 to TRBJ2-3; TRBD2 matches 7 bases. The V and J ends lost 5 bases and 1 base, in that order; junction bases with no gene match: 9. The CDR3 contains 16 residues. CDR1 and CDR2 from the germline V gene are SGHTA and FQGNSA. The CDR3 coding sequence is TGTGCCAGCAGCCCAGTCCTTCGGGGGGGCACAGATACGCAGTATTTT. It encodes CASSPVLRGGTDTQYF.

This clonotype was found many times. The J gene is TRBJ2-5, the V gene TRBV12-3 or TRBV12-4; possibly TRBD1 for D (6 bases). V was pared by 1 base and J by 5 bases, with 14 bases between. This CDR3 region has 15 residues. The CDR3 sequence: CASSLEGVGLETQYF. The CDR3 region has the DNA TGTGCCAGCAGTTTAGAGGGGGTCGGGCTGGAGACCCAGTACTTC.

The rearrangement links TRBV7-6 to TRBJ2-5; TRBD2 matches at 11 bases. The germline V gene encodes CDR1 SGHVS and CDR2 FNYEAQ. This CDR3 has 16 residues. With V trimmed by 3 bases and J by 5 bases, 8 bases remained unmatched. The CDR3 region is CASSFERLAGRETQYF. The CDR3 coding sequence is TGTGCCAGCAGCTTCGAACGACTAGCGGGGAGGGAGACCCAGTACTTC.

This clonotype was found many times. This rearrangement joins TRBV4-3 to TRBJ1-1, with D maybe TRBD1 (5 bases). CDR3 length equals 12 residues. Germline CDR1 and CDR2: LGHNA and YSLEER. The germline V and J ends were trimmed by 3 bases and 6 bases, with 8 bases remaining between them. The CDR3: CASSHIGAEAFF. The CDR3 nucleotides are TGCGCCAGCAGCCACATAGGGGCTGAAGCTTTCTTT.

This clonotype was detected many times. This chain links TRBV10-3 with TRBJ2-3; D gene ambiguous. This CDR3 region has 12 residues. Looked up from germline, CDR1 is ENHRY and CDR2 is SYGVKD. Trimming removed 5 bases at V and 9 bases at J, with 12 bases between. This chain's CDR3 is CAISPSLGTQYF. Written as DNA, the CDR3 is TGTGCCATCAGTCCTTCGCTCGGGACGCAGTATTTT.

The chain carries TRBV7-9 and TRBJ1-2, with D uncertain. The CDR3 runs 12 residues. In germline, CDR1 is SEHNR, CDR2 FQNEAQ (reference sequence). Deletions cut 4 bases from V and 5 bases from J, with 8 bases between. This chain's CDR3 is CASSYRAYGYTF. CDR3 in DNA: TGTGCCAGCAGCTATCGTGCATATGGCTACACCTTC.

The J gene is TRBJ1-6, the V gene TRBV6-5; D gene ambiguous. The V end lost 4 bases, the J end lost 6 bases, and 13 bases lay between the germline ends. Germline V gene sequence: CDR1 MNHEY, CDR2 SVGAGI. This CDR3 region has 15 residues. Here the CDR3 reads CASSSVSASNSPLHF. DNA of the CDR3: TGTGCCAGCAGTTCGGTTTCGGCTTCTAATTCACCCCTCCACTTT.